This paragraph covers one T cell receptor (beta chain) sequence. These data belong to a study of blood T cell repertoires in COVID-19. Study-wide context: Nucleic acid was either cDNA or gDNA, and it came from T cells, B-cell-depleted T cells, or PBMCs.

Germline V gene lookup returns CDR1 WNHNN and CDR2 SYGVQD (reference sequence). Trimming took 4 bases from V and 2 from J, leaving 12 bases between them. CDR3 size: 15 residues. As originally analysed: Nucleated cell counts were estimated from reference gene primer amplification. Method: immunoSEQ multiplex PCR; TCRdb's copy keeps in-frame clones and lacks some. Clonal size and the V and J genes are those of that table, whereas D and trimming came from the DNA. The sample carries over 150,000 clones, 84% recorded once. This chain connects TRBV10-1 to TRBJ2-1, with D possibly matching TRBD1 (7 bases). The TCR sequence derives from a human donor in a cohort sampled during active COVID-19. The material sequenced was peripheral blood. The CDR3 loop reads CASSGRGTAYNEQFF. DNA of the CDR3: TGCGCCAGCAGTGGACGGGGGACAGCCTACAATGAGCAGTTCTTC.